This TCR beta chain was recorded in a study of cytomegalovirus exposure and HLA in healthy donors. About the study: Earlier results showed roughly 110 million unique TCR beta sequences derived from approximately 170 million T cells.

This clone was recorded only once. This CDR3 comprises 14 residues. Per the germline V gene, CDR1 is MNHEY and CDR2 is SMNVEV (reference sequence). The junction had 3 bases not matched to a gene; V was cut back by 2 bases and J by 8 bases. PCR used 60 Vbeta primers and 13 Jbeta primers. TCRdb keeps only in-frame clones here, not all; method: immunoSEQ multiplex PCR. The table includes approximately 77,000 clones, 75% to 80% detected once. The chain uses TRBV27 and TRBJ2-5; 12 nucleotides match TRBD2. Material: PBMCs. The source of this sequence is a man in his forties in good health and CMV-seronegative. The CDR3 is CASSLQTSGSTQYF. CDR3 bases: TGTGCCAGCAGTTTACAGACTAGCGGGAGCACCCAGTACTTC.